This T cell receptor (beta chain) appears in the sequencing data of a study of cytomegalovirus exposure and HLA in healthy donors. Across the whole study: Some 85 million unique TCRs from HLA-typed donors were held in an early data release. The study's findings and limits: In all likelihood, a cluster of highly shared sequence variants was a sequencing artifact. In a later analysis, HLA-C alleles had the fewest associated TCRs, DRB1 alleles the most.

Though nominally healthy at sampling, donors likely had unrecorded immune exposures. Worth noting for this clone: Its antigen is still unknown.

Germline CDR1 and CDR2: MNHEY and SVGAGI. This CDR3 region has 15 residues. Losses at the gene ends were 6 bases for V and 2 bases for J; bases not matched to a gene: 5. With 60 Vbeta and 13 Jbeta primers, the PCR was carried out. The table came from immunoSEQ multiplex PCR; TCRdb's copy has only in-frame clones and leaves some out. With 200,000 or so clones in the sample, the ten largest clones hold approximately 0.74%. This clonotype was sampled from a boy aged 10-17 years in good health and CMV-seronegative. Sequenced sample: PBMCs. This rearrangement joins TRBV6-5 to TRBJ1-2; TRBD1 aligns across 11 bases. The CDR3 is CASSRGTGGNYGYTF. As DNA, the CDR3 is TGTGCCAGCAGCCGTGGGACAGGGGGGAACTATGGCTACACCTTC.